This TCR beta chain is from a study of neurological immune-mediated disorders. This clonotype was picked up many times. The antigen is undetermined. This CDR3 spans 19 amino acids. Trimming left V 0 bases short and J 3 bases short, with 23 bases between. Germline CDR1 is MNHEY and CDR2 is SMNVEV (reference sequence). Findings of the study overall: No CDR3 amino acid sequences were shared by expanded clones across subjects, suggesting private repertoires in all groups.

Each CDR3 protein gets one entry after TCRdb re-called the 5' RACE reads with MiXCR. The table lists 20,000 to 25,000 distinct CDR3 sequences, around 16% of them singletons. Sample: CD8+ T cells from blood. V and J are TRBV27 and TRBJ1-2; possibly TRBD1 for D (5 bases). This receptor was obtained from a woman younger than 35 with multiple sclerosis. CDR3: CASSLSGEPTGVIYYGYTF. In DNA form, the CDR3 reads TGTGCCAGCAGTTTATCGGGGGAGCCCACGGGGGTCATATACTATGGCTACACCTTC.